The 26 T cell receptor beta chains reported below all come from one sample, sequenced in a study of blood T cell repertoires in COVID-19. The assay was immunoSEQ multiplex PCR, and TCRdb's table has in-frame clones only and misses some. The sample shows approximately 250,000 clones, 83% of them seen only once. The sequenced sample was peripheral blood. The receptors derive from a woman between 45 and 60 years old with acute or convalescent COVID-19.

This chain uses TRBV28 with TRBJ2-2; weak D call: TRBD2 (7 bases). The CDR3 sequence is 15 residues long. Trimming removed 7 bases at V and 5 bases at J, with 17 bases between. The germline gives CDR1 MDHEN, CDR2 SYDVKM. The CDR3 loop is CASTLGGRVTGELFF. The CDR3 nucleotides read TGTGCCAGCACCTTGGGGGGGCGGGTGACCGGGGAGCTGTTTTTT.

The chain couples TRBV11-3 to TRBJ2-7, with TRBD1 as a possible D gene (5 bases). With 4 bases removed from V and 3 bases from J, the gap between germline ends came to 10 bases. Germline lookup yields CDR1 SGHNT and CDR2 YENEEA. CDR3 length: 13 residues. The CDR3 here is CASSSDRDYEQYF. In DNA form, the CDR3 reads TGTGCCAGCAGCTCCGACAGAGACTACGAGCAGTACTTC.

The CDR3 reads CASTQGGLSGNTIYF. The DNA for the CDR3 is TGTGCCAGCACCCAGGGCGGCCTCTCTGGAAACACCATATATTTT. The gene calls are TRBV25-1 and TRBJ1-3; a possible D gene is TRBD1 (5 bases). Trimming pared 7 bases from V and 0 bases from J, leaving 13 bases between. Per the germline V gene, CDR1 is MGHDK and CDR2 is SYGVNS. The CDR3 is 15 residues long.

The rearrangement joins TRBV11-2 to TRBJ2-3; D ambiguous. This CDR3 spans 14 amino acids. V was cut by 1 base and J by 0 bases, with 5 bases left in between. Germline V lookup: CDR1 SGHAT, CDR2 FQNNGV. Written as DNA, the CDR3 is TGTGCCAGCAGCTTAGGGGCTAGCACAGATACGCAGTATTTT. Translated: CASSLGASTDTQYF.

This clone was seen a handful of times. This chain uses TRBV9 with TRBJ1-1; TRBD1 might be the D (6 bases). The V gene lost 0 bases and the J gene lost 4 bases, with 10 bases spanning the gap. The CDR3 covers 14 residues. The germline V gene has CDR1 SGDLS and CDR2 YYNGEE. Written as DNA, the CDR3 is TGTGCCAGCAGCGTAGCTCCAGGGGCCACTGAAGCTTTCTTT. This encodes CASSVAPGATEAFF. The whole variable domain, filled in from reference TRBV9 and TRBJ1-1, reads DSGVTQTPKHLITATGQRVTLRCSPRSGDLSVYWYQQSLDQGLQFLIQYYNGEERAKGNILERFSAQQFPDLHSELNLSSLELGDSALYFCASSVAPGATEAFFGQGTRLTVV.

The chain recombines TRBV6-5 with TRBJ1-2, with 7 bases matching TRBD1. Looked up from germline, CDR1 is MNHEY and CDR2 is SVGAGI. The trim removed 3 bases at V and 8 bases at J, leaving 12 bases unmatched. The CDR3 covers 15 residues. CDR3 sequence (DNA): TGTGCCAGCAGTTATTCGGAAAGACAGGGTCAGGGCTACACCTTC. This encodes CASSYSERQGQGYTF.

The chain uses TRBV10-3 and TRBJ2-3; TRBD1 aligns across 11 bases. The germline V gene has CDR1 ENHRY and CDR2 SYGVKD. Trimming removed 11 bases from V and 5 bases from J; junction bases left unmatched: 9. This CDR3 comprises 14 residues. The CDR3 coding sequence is TGTGCCGCTTCGGGACAGGGGGGAGGAGATACGCAGTATTTT. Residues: CAASGQGGGDTQYF.

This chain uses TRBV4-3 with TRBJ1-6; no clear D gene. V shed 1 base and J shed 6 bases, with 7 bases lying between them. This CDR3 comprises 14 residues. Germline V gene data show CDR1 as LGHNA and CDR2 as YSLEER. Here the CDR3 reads CASSQGTSNSPLHF. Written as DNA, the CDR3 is TGCGCCAGCAGCCAAGGTACTAGTAATTCACCCCTCCACTTT.

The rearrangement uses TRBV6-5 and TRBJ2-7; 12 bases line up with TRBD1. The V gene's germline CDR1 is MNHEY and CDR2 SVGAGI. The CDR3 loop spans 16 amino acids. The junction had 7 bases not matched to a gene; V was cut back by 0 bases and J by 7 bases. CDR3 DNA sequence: TGTGCCAGCAGTTACTCTGCGGGACAGGGGGCATGGGAGCAGTACTTC. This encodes CASSYSAGQGAWEQYF.

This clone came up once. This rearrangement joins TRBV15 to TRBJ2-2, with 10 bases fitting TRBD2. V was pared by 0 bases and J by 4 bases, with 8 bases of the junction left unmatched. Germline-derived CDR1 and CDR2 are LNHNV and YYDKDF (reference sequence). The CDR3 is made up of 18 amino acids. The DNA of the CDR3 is TGTGCCACCAGCAGAGAATTAGCGGGGGGCGGGAGCACCGGGGAGCTGTTTTTT. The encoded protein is CATSRELAGGGSTGELFF.

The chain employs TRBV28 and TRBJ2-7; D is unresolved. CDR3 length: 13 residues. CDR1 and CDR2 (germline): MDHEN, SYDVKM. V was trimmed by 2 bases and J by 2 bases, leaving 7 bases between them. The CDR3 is CASSLTRTYEQYF. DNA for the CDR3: TGTGCCAGCAGTTTAACCAGGACCTACGAGCAGTACTTC.

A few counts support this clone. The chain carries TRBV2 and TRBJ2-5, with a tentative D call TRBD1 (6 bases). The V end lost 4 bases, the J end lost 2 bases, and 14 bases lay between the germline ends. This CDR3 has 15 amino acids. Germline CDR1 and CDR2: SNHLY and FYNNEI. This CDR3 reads CASSGLGTRQETQYF. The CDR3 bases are TGTGCCAGCAGTGGCCTCGGGACAAGACAAGAGACCCAGTACTTC.

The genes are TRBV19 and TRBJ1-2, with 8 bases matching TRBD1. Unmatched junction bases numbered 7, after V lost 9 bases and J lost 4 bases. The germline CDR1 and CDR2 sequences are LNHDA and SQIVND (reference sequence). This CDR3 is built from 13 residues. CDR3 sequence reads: CASLDRVSYGYTF. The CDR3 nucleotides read TGTGCCAGCTTGGACAGGGTGAGCTATGGCTACACCTTC.

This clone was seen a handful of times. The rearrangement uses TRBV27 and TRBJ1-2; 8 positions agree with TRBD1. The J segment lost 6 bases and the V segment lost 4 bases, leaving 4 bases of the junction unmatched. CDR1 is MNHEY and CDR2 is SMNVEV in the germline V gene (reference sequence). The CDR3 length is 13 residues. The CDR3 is CASSSDRGHGYTF. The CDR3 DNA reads TGTGCCAGCAGTTCCGACAGGGGTCATGGCTACACCTTC.

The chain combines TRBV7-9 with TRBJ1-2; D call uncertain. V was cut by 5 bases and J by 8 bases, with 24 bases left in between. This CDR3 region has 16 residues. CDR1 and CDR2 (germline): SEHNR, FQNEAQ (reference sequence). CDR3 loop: CASSRLDYEKMRGYTF. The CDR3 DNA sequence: TGTGCCAGCAGCCGCCTCGATTATGAAAAGATGCGCGGCTACACCTTC.

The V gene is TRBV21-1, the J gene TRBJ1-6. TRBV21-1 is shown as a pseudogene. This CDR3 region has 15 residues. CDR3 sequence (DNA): TGTGCCAGCAGCCCGCGGGTTGGGCAAAATTCACCCCTCCACTTT. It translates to CASSPRVGQNSPLHF.

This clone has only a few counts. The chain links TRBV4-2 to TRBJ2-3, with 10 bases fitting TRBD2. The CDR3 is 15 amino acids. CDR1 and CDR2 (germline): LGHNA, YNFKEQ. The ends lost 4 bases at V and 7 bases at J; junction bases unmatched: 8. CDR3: CASSPGTSVTHTQYF. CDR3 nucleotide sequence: TGTGCCAGCAGCCCCGGGACTAGCGTGACCCATACGCAGTATTTT.

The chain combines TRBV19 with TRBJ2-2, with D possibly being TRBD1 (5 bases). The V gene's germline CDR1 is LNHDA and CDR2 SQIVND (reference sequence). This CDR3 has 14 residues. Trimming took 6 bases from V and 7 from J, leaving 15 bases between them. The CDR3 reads CASRGQGVSGELFF. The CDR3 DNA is TGTGCCAGTAGGGGTCAGGGTGTGAGCGGGGAGCTGTTTTTT.

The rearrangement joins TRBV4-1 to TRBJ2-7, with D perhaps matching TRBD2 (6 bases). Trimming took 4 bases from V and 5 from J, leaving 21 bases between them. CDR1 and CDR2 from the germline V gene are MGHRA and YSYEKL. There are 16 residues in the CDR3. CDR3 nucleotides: TGCGCCAGCAGCCCCACGCGGGGCCTTCACCGCGACGAGCAGTACTTC. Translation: CASSPTRGLHRDEQYF.

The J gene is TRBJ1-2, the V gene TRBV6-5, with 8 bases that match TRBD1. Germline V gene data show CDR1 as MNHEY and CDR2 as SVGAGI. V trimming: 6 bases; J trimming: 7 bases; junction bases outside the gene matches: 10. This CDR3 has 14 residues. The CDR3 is CASSPDRAKGGYTF. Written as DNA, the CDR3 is TGTGCCAGCAGCCCGGACAGGGCTAAGGGTGGCTACACCTTC.

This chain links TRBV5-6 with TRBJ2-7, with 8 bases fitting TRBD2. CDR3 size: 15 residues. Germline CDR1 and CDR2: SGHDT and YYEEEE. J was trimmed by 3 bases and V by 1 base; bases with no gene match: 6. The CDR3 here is CASSLIAGSIYEQYF. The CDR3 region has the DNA TGTGCCAGCAGCTTGATAGCGGGGTCAATCTACGAGCAGTACTTC.

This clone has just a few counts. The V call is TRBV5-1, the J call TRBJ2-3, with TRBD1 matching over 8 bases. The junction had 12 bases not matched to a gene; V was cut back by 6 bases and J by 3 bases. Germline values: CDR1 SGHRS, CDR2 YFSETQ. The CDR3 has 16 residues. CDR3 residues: CASTRVGTGGTDTQYF. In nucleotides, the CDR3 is TGCGCCAGCACCCGGGTGGGGACAGGTGGGACAGATACGCAGTATTTT.

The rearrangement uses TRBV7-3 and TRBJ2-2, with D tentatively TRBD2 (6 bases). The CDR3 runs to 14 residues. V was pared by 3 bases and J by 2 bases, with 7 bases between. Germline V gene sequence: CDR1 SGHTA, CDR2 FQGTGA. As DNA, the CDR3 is TGTGCCAGCAGCTTCGGGGGTAACACCGGGGAGCTGTTTTTT. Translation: CASSFGGNTGELFF. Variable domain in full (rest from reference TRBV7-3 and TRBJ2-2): GAGVSQTPSNKVTEKGKYVELRCDPISGHTALYWYRQSLGQGPEFLIYFQGTGAADDSGLPNDRFFAVRPEGSVSTLKIQRTERGDSAVYLCASSFGGNTGELFFGEGSRLTVL.

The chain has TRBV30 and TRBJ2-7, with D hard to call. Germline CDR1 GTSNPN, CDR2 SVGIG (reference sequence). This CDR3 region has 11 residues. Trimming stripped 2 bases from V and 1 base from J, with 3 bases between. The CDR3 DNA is TGTGCCTGGAGTCCGTCCTACGAGCAGTACTTC. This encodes CAWSPSYEQYF. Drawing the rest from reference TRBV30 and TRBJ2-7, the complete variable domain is SQTIHQWPATLVQPVGSPLSLECTVEGTSNPNLYWYRQAAGRGLQLLFYSVGIGQISSEVPQNLSASRPQDRQFILSSKKLLLSDSGFYLCAWSPSYEQYFGPGTRLTVT.

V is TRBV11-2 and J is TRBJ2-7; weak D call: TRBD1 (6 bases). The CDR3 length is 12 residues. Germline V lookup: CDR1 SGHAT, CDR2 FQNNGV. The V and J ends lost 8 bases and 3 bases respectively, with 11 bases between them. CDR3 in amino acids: CASGTLGYEQYF. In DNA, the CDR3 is TGTGCCAGCGGGACATTGGGCTACGAGCAGTACTTC.

CDR3 residues: CASRATASGGSYEQYF. CDR3 coding DNA: TGTGCCAGCAGGGCAACAGCTAGCGGGGGCTCCTACGAGCAGTACTTC. The chain is built from TRBV5-4 and TRBJ2-7; TRBD2 aligns across 10 bases. V shed 5 bases, J shed 0 bases, and the junction held 8 bases outside the gene matches. This CDR3 contains 16 residues. Germline loops: CDR1 SGHNT, CDR2 YYREEE (reference sequence).